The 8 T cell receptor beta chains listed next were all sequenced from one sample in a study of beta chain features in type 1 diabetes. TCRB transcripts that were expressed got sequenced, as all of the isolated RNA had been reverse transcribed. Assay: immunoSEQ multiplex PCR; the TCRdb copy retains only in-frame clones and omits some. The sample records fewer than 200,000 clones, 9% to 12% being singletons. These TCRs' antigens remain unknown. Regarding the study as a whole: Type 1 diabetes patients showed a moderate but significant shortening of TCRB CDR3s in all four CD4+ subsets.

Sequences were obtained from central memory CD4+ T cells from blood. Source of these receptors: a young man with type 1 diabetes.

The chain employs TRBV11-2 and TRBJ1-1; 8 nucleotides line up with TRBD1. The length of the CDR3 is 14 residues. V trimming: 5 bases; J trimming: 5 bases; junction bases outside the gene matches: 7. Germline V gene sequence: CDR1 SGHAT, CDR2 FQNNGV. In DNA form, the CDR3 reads TGTGCCAGCAGCGCGGACAGGGTGATGACTGAAGCTTTCTTT. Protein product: CASSADRVMTEAFF.

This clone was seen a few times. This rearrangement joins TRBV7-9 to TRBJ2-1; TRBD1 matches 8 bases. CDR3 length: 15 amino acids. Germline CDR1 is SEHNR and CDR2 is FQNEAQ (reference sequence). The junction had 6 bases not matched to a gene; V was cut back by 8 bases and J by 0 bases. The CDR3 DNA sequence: TGTGCCAGCGGACCAGGGGGCGGCTCCTACAATGAGCAGTTCTTC. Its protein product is CASGPGGGSYNEQFF. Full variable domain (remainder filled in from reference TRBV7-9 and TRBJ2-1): DTGVSQNPRHKITKRGQNVTFRCDPISEHNRLYWYRQTLGQGPEFLTYFQNEAQLEKSRLLSDRFSAERPKGSFSTLEIQRTEQGDSAMYLCASGPGGGSYNEQFFGPGTRLTVL.

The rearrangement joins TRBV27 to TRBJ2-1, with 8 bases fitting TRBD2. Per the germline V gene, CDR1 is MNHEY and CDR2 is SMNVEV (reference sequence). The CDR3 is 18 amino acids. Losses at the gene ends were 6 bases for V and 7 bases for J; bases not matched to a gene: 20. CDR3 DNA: TGTGCCAGCAGCTCTCCCGGGACTAGTTGGATAGGTGGTAATGAGCAGTTCTTC. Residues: CASSSPGTSWIGGNEQFF.

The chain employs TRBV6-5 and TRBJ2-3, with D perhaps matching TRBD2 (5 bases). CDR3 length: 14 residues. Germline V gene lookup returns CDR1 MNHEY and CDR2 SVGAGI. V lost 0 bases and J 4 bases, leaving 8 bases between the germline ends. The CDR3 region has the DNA TGTGCCAGCAGTTACTCGAGGGCGGCAGATACGCAGTATTTT. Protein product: CASSYSRAADTQYF.

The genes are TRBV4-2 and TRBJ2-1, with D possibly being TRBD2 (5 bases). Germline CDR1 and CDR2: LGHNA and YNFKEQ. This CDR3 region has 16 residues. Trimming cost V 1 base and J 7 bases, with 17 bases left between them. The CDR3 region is CASSQGTDFQRNEQFF. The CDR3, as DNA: TGTGCCAGCAGCCAAGGCACGGACTTTCAGAGGAATGAGCAGTTCTTC.

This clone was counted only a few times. The CDR3 region has the DNA TGTGCCAGCGTTAGTACCGAAGCTTTCTTT. Translation: CASVSTEAFF. The chain combines TRBV7-9 with TRBJ1-1; D is unresolved. V lost 8 bases, J lost 8 bases, and 9 bases lay in between. The CDR3 loop spans 10 amino acids. Germline V gene data show CDR1 as SEHNR and CDR2 as FQNEAQ (reference sequence).

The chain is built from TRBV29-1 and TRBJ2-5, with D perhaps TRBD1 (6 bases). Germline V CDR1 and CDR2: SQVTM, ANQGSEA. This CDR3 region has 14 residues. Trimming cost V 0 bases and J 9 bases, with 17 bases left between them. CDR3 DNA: TGCAGCGTTGAAGATCGCAGTGCGAAGGGGGCCCAGTACTTC. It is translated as CSVEDRSAKGAQYF.

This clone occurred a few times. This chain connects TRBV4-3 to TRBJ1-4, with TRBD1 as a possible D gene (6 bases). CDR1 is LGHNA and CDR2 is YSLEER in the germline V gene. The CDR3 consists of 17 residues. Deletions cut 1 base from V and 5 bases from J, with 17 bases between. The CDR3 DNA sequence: TGCGCCAGCAGCCAAGGGGGGGGGCTACAGACAAATGAAAAACTGTTTTTT. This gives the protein CASSQGGGLQTNEKLFF.